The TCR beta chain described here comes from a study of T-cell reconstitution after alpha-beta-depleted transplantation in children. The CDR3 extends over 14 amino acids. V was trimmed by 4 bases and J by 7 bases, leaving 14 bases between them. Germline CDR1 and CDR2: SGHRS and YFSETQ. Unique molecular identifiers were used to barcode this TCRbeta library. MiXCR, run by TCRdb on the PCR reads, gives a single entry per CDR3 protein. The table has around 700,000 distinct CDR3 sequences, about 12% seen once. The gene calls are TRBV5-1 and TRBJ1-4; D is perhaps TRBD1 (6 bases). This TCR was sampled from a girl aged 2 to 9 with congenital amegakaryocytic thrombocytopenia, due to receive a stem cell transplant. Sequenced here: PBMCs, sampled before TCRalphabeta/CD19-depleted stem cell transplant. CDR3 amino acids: CASSPGGGREKLFF. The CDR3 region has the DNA TGCGCCAGCAGCCCGGGTGGGGGGCGTGAAAAACTGTTTTTT.